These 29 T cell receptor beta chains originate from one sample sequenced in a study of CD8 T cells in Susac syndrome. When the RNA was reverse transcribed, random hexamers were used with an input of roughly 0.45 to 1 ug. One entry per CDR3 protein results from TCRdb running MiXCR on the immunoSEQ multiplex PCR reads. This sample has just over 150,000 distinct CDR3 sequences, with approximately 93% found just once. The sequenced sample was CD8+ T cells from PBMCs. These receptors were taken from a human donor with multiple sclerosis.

CDR3 sequence (DNA): TGTGCCTGGAGTGTACAACGGGTGAACACTGAAGCTTTCTTT. The encoded protein is CAWSVQRVNTEAFF. J is TRBJ1-1 and V is TRBV30; D call uncertain. CDR3 length: 14 amino acids. V lost 0 bases, J lost 0 bases, and 8 bases lay in between. Looked up from germline, CDR1 is GTSNPN and CDR2 is SVGIG (reference sequence). The whole variable domain, filled in from reference TRBV30 and TRBJ1-1, reads SQTIHQWPATLVQPVGSPLSLECTVEGTSNPNLYWYRQAAGRGLQLLFYSVGIGQISSEVPQNLSASRPQDRQFILSSKKLLLSDSGFYLCAWSVQRVNTEAFFGQGTRLTVV.

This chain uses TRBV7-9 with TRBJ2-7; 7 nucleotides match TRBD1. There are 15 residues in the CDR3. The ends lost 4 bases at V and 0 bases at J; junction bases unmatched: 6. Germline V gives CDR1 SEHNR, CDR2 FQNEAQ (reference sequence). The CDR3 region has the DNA TGTGCCAGCAGCTCACCGGGACAGCCCTCCTACGAGCAGTACTTC. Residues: CASSSPGQPSYEQYF.

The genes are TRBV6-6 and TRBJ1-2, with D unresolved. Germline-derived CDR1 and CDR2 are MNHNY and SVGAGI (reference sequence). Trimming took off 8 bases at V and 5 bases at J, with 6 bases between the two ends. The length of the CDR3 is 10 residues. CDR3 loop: CASLGYGYTF. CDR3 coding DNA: TGTGCCAGCCTGGGGTATGGCTACACCTTC.

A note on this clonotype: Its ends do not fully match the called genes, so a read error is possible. CDR3 nucleotide sequence: TGTGCCAGCACCGTAGGGGACACTGCCTACGAGCAGTACTTC. Amino acids: CASTVGDTAYEQYF. V usage is TRBV9 and J usage is TRBJ2-7; TRBD1 might be the D (6 bases). Germline-derived CDR1 and CDR2 are SGDLS and YYNGEE. This CDR3 has 14 amino acids.

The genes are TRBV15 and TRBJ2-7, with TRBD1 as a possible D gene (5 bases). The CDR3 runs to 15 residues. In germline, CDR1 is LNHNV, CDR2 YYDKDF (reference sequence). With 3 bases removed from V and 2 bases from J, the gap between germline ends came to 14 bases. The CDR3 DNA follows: TGTGCCACCAGCAGTCGAACAGGCGAAACCTACGAGCAGTACTTC. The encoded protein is CATSSRTGETYEQYF.

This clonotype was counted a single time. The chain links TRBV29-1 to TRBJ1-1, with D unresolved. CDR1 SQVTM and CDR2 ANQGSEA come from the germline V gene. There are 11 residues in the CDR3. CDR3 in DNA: TGCACCGGAGGAGGGAACACTGAAGCTTTCTTT. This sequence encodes CTGGGNTEAFF.

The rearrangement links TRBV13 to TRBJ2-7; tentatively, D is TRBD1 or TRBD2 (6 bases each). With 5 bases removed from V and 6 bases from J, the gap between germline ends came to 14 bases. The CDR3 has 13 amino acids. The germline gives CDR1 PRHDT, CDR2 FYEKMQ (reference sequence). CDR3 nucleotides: TGTGCCAGCAGCCGATCCAGGGGAGGCGAGCAGTACTTC. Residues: CASSRSRGGEQYF.

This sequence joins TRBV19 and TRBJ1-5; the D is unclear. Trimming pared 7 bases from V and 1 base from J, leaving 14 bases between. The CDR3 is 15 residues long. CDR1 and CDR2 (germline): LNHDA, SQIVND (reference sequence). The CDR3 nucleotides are TGTGCCAGTAACGTGGTGAGAGAAAGCAATCAGCCCCAGCATTTT. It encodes CASNVVRESNQPQHF.

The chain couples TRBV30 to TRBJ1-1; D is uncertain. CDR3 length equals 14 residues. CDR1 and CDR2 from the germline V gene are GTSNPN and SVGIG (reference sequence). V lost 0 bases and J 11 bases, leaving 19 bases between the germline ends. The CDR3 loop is CAWSVPRRRVGAFF. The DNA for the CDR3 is TGTGCCTGGAGTGTACCTCGCCGGCGTGTAGGCGCTTTCTTT.

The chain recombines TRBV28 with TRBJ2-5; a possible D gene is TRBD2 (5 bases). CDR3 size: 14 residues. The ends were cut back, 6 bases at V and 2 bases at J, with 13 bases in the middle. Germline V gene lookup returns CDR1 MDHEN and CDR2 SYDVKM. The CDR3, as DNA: TGTGCCAGCAGGTCGAGGGCCTGGCAAGAGACCCAGTACTTC. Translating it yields CASRSRAWQETQYF.

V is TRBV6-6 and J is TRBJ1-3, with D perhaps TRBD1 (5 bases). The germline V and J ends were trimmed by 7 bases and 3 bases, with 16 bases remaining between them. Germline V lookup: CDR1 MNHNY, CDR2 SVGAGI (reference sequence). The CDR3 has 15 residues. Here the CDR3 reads CASNPGRAYGNTIYF. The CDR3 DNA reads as TGTGCCAGCAACCCAGGGAGGGCATATGGAAACACCATATATTTT.

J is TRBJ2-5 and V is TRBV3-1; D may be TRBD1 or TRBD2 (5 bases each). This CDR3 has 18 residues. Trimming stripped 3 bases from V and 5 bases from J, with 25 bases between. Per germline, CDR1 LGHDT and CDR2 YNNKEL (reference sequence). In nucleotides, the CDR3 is TGTGCCAGCAGCCAGCAGCTTGCCCGGGAAATGAAGGGGGAGACCCAGTACTTC. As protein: CASSQQLAREMKGETQYF.

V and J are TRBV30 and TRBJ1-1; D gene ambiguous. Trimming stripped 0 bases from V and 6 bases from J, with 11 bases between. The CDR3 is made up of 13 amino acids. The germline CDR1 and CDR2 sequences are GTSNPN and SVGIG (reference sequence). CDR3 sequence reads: CAWSVSAASEAFF. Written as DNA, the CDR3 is TGTGCCTGGAGTGTATCGGCAGCTTCTGAAGCTTTCTTT. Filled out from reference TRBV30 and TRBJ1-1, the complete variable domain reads SQTIHQWPATLVQPVGSPLSLECTVEGTSNPNLYWYRQAAGRGLQLLFYSVGIGQISSEVPQNLSASRPQDRQFILSSKKLLLSDSGFYLCAWSVSAASEAFFGQGTRLTVV.

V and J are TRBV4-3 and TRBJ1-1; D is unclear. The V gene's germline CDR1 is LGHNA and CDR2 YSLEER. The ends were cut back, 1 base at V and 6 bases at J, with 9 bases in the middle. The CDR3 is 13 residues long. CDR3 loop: CASSQVDGAEAFF. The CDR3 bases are TGCGCCAGCAGCCAAGTTGACGGAGCTGAAGCTTTCTTT.

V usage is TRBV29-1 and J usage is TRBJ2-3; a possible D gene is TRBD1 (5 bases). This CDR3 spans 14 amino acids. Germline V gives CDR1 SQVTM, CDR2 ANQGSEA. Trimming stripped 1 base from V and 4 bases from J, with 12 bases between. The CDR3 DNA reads TGCAGCGTTGAAGCTGGCAGACAGTCAGATACGCAGTATTTT. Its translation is CSVEAGRQSDTQYF.

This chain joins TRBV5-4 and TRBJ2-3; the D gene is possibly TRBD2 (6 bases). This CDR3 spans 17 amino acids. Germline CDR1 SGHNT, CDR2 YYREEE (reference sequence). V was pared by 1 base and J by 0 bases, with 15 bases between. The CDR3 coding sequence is TGTGCCAGCAGCTTGCGGCGGGAAACTACTAGCACAGATACGCAGTATTTT. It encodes CASSLRRETTSTDTQYF.

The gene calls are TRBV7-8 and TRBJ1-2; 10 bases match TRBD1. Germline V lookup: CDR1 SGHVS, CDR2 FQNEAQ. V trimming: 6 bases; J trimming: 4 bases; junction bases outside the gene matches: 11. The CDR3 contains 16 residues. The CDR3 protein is CASSRQGTGVPYGYTF. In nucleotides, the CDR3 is TGTGCCAGCAGTCGTCAGGGGACAGGGGTCCCCTATGGCTACACCTTC.

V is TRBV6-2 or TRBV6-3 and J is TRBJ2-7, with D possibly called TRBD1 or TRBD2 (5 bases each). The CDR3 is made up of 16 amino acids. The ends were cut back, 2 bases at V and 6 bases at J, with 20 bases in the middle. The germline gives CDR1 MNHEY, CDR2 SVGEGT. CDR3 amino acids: CASSYSPGRAGSEQYF. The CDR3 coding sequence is TGTGCCAGCAGTTACAGCCCGGGCAGGGCAGGGAGCGAGCAGTACTTC.

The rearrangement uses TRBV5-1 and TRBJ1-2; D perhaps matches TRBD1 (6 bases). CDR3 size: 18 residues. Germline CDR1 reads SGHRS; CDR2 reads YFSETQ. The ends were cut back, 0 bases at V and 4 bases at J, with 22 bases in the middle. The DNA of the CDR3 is TGCGCCAGCAGCTTGGGTCCTCTCAACAGGGATCGGAGCTATGGCTACACCTTC. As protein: CASSLGPLNRDRSYGYTF.

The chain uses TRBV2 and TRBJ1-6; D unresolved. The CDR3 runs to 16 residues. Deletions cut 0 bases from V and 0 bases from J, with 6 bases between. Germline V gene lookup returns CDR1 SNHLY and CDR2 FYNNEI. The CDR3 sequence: CASSEAPSSYNSPLHF. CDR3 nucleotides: TGTGCCAGCAGTGAAGCGCCTAGCTCCTATAATTCACCCCTCCACTTT.

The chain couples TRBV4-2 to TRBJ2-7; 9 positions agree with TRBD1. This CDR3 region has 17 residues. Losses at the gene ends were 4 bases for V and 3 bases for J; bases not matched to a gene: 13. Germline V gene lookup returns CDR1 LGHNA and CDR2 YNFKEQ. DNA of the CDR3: TGTGCCAGCAGCCGAACACCGGGACAGGGTATAGACTACGAGCAGTACTTC. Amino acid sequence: CASSRTPGQGIDYEQYF.

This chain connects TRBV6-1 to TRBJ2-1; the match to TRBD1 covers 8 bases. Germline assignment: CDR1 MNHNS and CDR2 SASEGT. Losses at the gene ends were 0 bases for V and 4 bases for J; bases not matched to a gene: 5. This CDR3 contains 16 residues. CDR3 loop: CASSEARDRLYNEQFF. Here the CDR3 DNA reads TGTGCCAGCAGTGAAGCCCGGGACAGGCTTTACAATGAGCAGTTCTTC.

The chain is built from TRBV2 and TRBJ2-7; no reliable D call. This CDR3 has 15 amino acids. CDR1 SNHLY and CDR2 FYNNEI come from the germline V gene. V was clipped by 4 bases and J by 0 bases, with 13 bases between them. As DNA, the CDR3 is TGTGCCAGCAGTGGAAGGACCTACAACTCCTACGAGCAGTACTTC. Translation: CASSGRTYNSYEQYF.

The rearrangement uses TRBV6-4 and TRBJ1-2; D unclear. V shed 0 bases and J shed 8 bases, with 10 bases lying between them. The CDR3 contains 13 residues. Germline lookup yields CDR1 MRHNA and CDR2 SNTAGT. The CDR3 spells CASSDSLVGGYTF. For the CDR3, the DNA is TGTGCCAGCAGTGACTCCCTAGTGGGGGGCTACACCTTC.

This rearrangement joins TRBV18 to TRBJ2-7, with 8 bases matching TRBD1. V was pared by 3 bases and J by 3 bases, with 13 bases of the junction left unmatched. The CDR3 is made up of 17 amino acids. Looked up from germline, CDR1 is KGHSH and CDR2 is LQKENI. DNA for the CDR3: TGTGCCAGCTCACCGAGGGAGCGTGGACAGGGAGTCTACGAGCAGTACTTC. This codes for CASSPRERGQGVYEQYF.

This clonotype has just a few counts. The CDR3 spells CASNEQFF. CDR3 nucleotides: TGTGCCAGCAATGAGCAGTTCTTC. The V gene is TRBV2, the J gene TRBJ2-1, with D unresolved. The CDR3 totals 8 residues. The V gene lost 7 bases and the J gene lost 8 bases, with 0 bases spanning the gap. Germline V CDR1 and CDR2: SNHLY, FYNNEI. Together with reference TRBV2 and TRBJ2-1, the CDR3 gives the full variable domain: EPEVTQTPSHQVTQMGQEVILRCVPISNHLYFYWYRQILGQKVEFLVSFYNNEISEKSEIFDDQFSVERPDGSNFTLKIRSTKLEDSAMYFCASNEQFFGPGTRLTVL.

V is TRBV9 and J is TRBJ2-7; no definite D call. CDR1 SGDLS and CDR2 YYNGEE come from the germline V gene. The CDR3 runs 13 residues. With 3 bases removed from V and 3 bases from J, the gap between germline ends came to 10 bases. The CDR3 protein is CASSAGTRYEQYF. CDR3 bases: TGTGCCAGCAGCGCCGGTACCCGCTACGAGCAGTACTTC.

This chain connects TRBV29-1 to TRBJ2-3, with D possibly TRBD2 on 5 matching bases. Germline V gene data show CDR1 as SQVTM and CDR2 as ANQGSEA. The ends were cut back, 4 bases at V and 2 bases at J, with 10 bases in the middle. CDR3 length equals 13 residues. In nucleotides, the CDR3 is TGCAGCGTTGTAGGGAGTTCCACAGATACGCAGTATTTT. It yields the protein CSVVGSSTDTQYF.

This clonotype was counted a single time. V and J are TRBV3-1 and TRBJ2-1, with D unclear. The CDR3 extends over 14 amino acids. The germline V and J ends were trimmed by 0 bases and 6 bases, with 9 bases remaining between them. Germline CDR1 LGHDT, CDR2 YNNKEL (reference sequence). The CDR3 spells CASSQDGRANEQFF. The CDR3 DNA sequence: TGTGCCAGCAGCCAAGATGGTCGTGCCAATGAGCAGTTCTTC.